The 4 T cell receptor beta chains listed next were all sequenced from one sample in a study of blood T cell repertoires in COVID-19. The method was immunoSEQ multiplex PCR; TCRdb's version includes in-frame clones alone and lacks a portion of them. The sample consists of under 300,000 clones, 75% to 90% of them appearing once. The sequencing sample was made of peripheral blood. These TCRs come from a middle-aged woman who had recovered from COVID-19.

This chain links TRBV4-2 with TRBJ2-1, with TRBD2 matching over 13 bases. The CDR3 length is 17 residues. The ends lost 1 base at V and 7 bases at J; junction bases unmatched: 7. Germline-derived CDR1 and CDR2 are LGHNA and YNFKEQ. In DNA, the CDR3 is TGTGCCAGCAGCCAAGCGCTACTAGCGGGAGGGGCTAATGAGCAGTTCTTC. The encoded protein is CASSQALLAGGANEQFF.

The chain couples TRBV30 to TRBJ1-1; D gene uncertain. Between the trimmed V and J ends, which lost 0 bases and 11 bases, there was a span of 10 bases. Germline-derived CDR1 and CDR2 are GTSNPN and SVGIG (reference sequence). The CDR3 sequence is 11 residues long. The CDR3 loop reads CAWSVLVRAFF. The DNA for the CDR3 is TGTGCCTGGAGTGTACTAGTTAGGGCTTTCTTT.

The chain carries TRBV5-5 and TRBJ1-3, with D perhaps TRBD1 (5 bases). CDR1 is SGHKS and CDR2 is YYEKEE in the germline V gene (reference sequence). The CDR3 is made up of 15 amino acids. With 1 base removed from V and 0 bases from J, the gap between germline ends came to 8 bases. CDR3 DNA: TGTGCCAGCAGCTTGCAGGGCTACTCTGGAAACACCATATATTTT. This sequence encodes CASSLQGYSGNTIYF.

J is TRBJ2-1 and V is TRBV3-1 (or the pseudogene TRBV3-2); 7 nucleotides align to TRBD2. From germline, CDR1 is LGHDT and CDR2 YNNKEL (reference sequence). The CDR3 has 18 residues. The trim removed 4 bases at V and 8 bases at J, leaving 20 bases unmatched. The CDR3 here is CASSPAAVTAGGRDEQFF. The CDR3 DNA follows: TGTGCCAGCAGCCCCGCGGCGGTGACAGCTGGGGGGAGGGATGAGCAGTTCTTC.